Listed below are T cell receptor beta chains from one sample, sequenced in a study of T-cell memory formation after mild COVID-19. TCRdb called the 5' RACE reads again in MiXCR, with one record for every CDR3 protein. The table shows 380,000 or so distinct CDR3 sequences, with 13% to 15% occurring only once. The material sequenced was PBMCs or a T cell subset sorted from them (not recorded which). The receptors were gathered from a man aged 18 to 29 who had mild COVID-19 (a few samples of this study predate the infection). Cell type and time point are not known. The CDR3 runs from the conserved cysteine through the conserved F or W. D genes are given only for firm matches. Clone size, where shown, is once, few, many, or a class for clones that have expanded.

CDR3: CAITYLSGKWNTEAFF
DNA: TGTGCCATTACTTACCTATCCGGGAAATGGAACACTGAAGCTTTCTTT
D: -
size: -
J: TRBJ1-1
V: TRBV6-6

CDR3: CASSLRTGVLRETQYF
DNA: TGTGCCAGCAGCTTAAGGACAGGGGTCCTGCGGGAGACCCAGTACTTC
D: TRBD1
size: -
J: TRBJ2-5
V: TRBV7-2

CDR3: CSASRREQGQGYTF
DNA: TGCAGTGCTTCGCGGCGAGAACAGGGTCAGGGCTACACCTTC
D: -
size: few
J: TRBJ1-2
V: TRBV20-1

CDR3: CSALQDSNYGYTF
DNA: TGCAGTGCCCTACAGGATTCTAACTATGGCTACACCTTC
D: -
size: -
J: TRBJ1-2
V: TRBV20-1

CDR3: CASSFPPLRDEQFF
DNA: TGTGCCAGCAGTTTCCCTCCCCTCCGCGATGAGCAGTTCTTC
D: -
size: -
J: TRBJ2-1
V: TRBV6-2/TRBV6-3

CDR3: CASSQVGYTEAFF
DNA: TGTGCCAGCTCCCAAGTGGGGTACACTGAAGCTTTCTTT
D: -
size: few
J: TRBJ1-1
V: TRBV6-5

CDR3: CASRGGANTGELFF
DNA: TGTGCCAGCAGGGGCGGGGCGAACACCGGGGAGCTGTTTTTT
D: -
size: many
J: TRBJ2-2
V: TRBV9

CDR3: CASSRGGFGNTIYF
DNA: TGTGCCAGCAGCCGAGGGGGGTTCGGAAACACCATATATTTT
D: -
size: few
J: TRBJ1-3
V: TRBV7-8

CDR3: CSARDTRSAPYGYTF
DNA: TGCAGTGCTAGAGATACACGTTCGGCACCCTATGGCTACACCTTC
D: -
size: few
J: TRBJ1-2
V: TRBV20-1

CDR3: CATSRDGNTGELFF
DNA: TGTGCCACCAGTCGGGACGGGAACACCGGGGAGCTGTTTTTT
D: -
size: -
J: TRBJ2-2
V: TRBV24-1

CDR3: CASSATLGRNTEAFF
DNA: TGTGCCAGCAGCGCCACCCTGGGACGGAACACTGAAGCTTTCTTT
D: -
size: few
J: TRBJ1-1
V: TRBV7-2

CDR3: CASSGPRAGEAYEQYF
DNA: TGTGCCAGCAGCGGGCCGAGGGCAGGGGAGGCCTACGAGCAGTACTTC
D: -
size: -
J: TRBJ2-7
V: TRBV7-8

CDR3: CSARGQGAAKNIQYF
DNA: TGCAGTGCTAGAGGACAGGGGGCGGCCAAAAACATTCAGTACTTC
D: TRBD1
size: few
J: TRBJ2-4
V: TRBV20-1

CDR3: CASRQDRGNTGELFF
DNA: TGTGCCAGCAGACAAGACAGGGGGAACACCGGGGAGCTGTTTTTT
D: TRBD1
size: few
J: TRBJ2-2
V: TRBV2

CDR3: CASSFAGGNTGELFF
DNA: TGCGCCAGCAGCTTTGCGGGAGGGAACACCGGGGAGCTGTTTTTT
D: TRBD2
size: -
J: TRBJ2-2
V: TRBV5-1

CDR3: CASSQFSGNTIYF
DNA: TGTGCCAGCAGTCAATTCTCTGGAAACACCATATATTTT
D: -
size: -
J: TRBJ1-3
V: TRBV7-9

CDR3: CASSQWTGGADTQYF
DNA: TGTGCCAGCAGCCAGTGGACAGGGGGCGCAGATACGCAGTATTTT
D: TRBD1
size: few
J: TRBJ2-3
V: TRBV14

CDR3: CASRAWGGEAFF
DNA: TGTGCCAGCAGAGCTTGGGGGGGTGAAGCTTTCTTT
D: -
size: -
J: TRBJ1-1
V: TRBV25-1

CDR3: CASSESGGGAEAFF
DNA: TGTGCCAGCAGTGAATCAGGGGGAGGTGCTGAAGCTTTCTTT
D: TRBD1
size: few
J: TRBJ1-1
V: TRBV2

CDR3: CASSHGPRSEQYF
DNA: TGTGCCAGCAGTCACGGGCCCAGGTCCGAGCAGTACTTC
D: -
size: few
J: TRBJ2-7
V: TRBV27

CDR3: CASSLGDRAYEQYF
DNA: TGTGCCAGCAGCTTAGGCGACAGGGCGTACGAGCAGTACTTC
D: TRBD1
size: few
J: TRBJ2-7
V: TRBV5-6

CDR3: CSVEYGTDTEAFF
DNA: TGCAGCGTTGAATACGGGACCGACACTGAAGCTTTCTTT
D: -
size: few
J: TRBJ1-1
V: TRBV29-1

CDR3: CASSPPGQYYNEQFF
DNA: TGTGCCAGCAGCCCGCCGGGACAGTACTACAATGAGCAGTTCTTC
D: TRBD1
size: few
J: TRBJ2-1
V: TRBV5-6

CDR3: CASSLRQGISGNTIYF
DNA: TGTGCCAGCAGCCTACGACAGGGAATCTCTGGAAACACCATATATTTT
D: TRBD1
size: -
J: TRBJ1-3
V: TRBV7-9

CDR3: CASRSPGGLQPQHF
DNA: TGTGCCAGCAGGAGCCCAGGGGGCCTTCAGCCCCAGCATTTT
D: TRBD1
size: few
J: TRBJ1-5
V: TRBV12-3/TRBV12-4

CDR3: CASSQGTVGRSYEQYF
DNA: TGCGCCAGCAGCCAAGGGACGGTGGGGAGATCCTACGAGCAGTACTTC
D: -
size: few
J: TRBJ2-7
V: TRBV4-1

CDR3: CASSQRGLAGNEQFF
DNA: TGCGCCAGCAGCCAAAGGGGACTAGCAGGTAATGAGCAGTTCTTC
D: TRBD2
size: -
J: TRBJ2-1
V: TRBV4-1

CDR3: CASSLGSGTIQETQYF
DNA: TGCGCCAGCAGCTTGGGGAGCGGGACTATCCAAGAGACCCAGTACTTC
D: TRBD2
size: many
J: TRBJ2-5
V: TRBV5-1

CDR3: CASRLQSSYNSPLHF
DNA: TGTGCCAGCAGATTACAGAGCTCCTATAATTCACCCCTCCACTTT
D: -
size: -
J: TRBJ1-6
V: TRBV6-5

CDR3: CASSVGFTGPYEQYF
DNA: TGTGCCAGCAGTGTCGGGTTTACAGGGCCCTACGAGCAGTACTTC
D: -
size: few
J: TRBJ2-7
V: TRBV3-1

CDR3: CASSPAGGRDEELFF
DNA: TGTGCCAGCTCACCGGCAGGGGGACGTGATGAAGAACTGTTTTTT
D: TRBD1
size: -
J: TRBJ1-4
V: TRBV18

CDR3: CAISDPAEGSDTEAFF
DNA: TGTGCCATCAGTGACCCAGCGGAGGGGTCGGACACTGAAGCTTTCTTT
D: -
size: -
J: TRBJ1-1
V: TRBV10-3

CDR3: CASSQGPINQPQHF
DNA: TGTGCCAGCAGCCAAGGACCGATAAATCAGCCCCAGCATTTT
D: -
size: -
J: TRBJ1-5
V: TRBV3-1

CDR3: CASSPDYSRGKLFF
DNA: TGTGCCAGCAGCCCGGACTACTCGAGGGGAAAACTGTTTTTT
D: -
size: many
J: TRBJ1-4
V: TRBV12-3/TRBV12-4

CDR3: CASSLGGLKDTQYF
DNA: TGTGCCAGCAGCTTAGGGGGGCTTAAAGATACGCAGTATTTT
D: -
size: -
J: TRBJ2-3
V: TRBV7-2

CDR3: CASSNRESYGYTF
DNA: TGTGCCAGCAGCAACAGGGAAAGCTATGGCTACACCTTC
D: -
size: -
J: TRBJ1-2
V: TRBV12-3/TRBV12-4

CDR3: CASSLSAGTPDQPQHF
DNA: TGTGCCAGCAGCTTGTCCGCCGGGACACCAGATCAGCCCCAGCATTTT
D: -
size: -
J: TRBJ1-5
V: TRBV5-6